This record covers a single TCR beta chain. What it binds is unknown. Looked up from germline, CDR1 is SGDLS and CDR2 is YYNGEE. Between the trimmed V and J ends, which lost 6 bases and 3 bases, there was a span of 12 bases. The CDR3 is 13 residues long. Profiled with immunoSEQ multiplex PCR; TCRdb holds only in-frame clones, not every one. The sample holds under 150,000 clones, around 95% seen once. The entry originates in a study of graft-versus-host responses after intestinal transplantation. Study-level background: Anti-thymocyte globulin induction was given to all recipients, followed by tacrolimus and steroids for around three years.

Notes on the study in general: Within allografts, high graft-versus-host to host-versus-graft clonal ratios were seen among patients with graft-donor T cell macrochimerism. The marrow of recipients harbored GvH clones, and ileum or blood showed some of them first.

The TCR sequence derives from a human donor who received an intestinal transplant. This specimen was unstimulated CD8+ T cells sorted from spleen or lymph node cells, taken before intestinal transplant. The chain links TRBV9 to TRBJ1-2, with D maybe TRBD1 (5 bases). CDR3 in DNA: TGTGCCAGCACCCCCTCGGGGGACTATGGCTACACCTTC. It is translated as CASTPSGDYGYTF.